The entry below gives a single T cell receptor (beta chain) sequence along with its context. This record belongs to a study of shared clonotypes between healthy human individuals. The trim removed 4 bases at V and 5 bases at J, leaving 1 base unmatched. Germline V gene lookup returns CDR1 MNHNS and CDR2 SASEGT. This CDR3 contains 13 residues. Method: immunoSEQ multiplex PCR; TCRdb's copy keeps in-frame clones and lacks some. Counted here are about 1.5 million clones, under 99% occurring once; the ten biggest clones make up approximately 0.44%. This chain connects TRBV6-1 to TRBJ1-5, with 8 bases lining up with TRBD1. What was sequenced was naive CD4+ T cells sorted from blood. Stated subset: CD45RA+ positively selected. The origin of this receptor is a man younger than 45 in good health. This CDR3 is CASSAGGDQPQHF. The CDR3 DNA follows: TGTGCCAGCAGTGCAGGGGGCGATCAGCCCCAGCATTTT.